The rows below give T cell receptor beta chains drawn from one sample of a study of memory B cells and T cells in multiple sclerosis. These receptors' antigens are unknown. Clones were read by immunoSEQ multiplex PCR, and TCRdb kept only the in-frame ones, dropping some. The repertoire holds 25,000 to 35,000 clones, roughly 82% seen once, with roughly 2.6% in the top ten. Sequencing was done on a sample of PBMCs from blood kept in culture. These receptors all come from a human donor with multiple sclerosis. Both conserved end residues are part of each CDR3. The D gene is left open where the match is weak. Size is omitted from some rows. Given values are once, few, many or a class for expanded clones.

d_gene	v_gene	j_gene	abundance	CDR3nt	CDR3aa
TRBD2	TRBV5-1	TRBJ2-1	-	TGCGCCAGCAGCCCCATTGCGGGGGGGACGATGGAGCAGTTCTTC	CASSPIAGGTMEQFF
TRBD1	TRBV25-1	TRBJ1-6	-	TGTGCCAGCAGTGGGGTGGGACAGGGTGATAATTCACCCCTCCACTTT	CASSGVGQGDNSPLHF
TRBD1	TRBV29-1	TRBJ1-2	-	TGCAGCGTTGACCACCAGACAGGGGGCTATGGCTACACCTTC	CSVDHQTGGYGYTF
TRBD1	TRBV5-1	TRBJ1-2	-	TGCGCCAGCAGTTTCCAGACAGGGACCTATGGCTACACCTTC	CASSFQTGTYGYTF
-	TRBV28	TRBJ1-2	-	TGTGCCAGCAGTTTCCCCAGGGCTAACTATGGCTACACCTTC	CASSFPRANYGYTF
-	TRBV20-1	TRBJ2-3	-	TGCAGTGCTAAAACTACGGATACGCAGTATTTT	CSAKTTDTQYF
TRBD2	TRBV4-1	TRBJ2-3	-	TGCGCCAGCAGCCCCAGCGGGATGGCAGATACGCAGTATTTT	CASSPSGMADTQYF
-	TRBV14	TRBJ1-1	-	TGTGCCAGCAGCCGATACTACAGTGAAGCTTTCTTT	CASSRYYSEAFF
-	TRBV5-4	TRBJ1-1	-	TGTGCCAGCAGCTTTCTCGGGTGGAACACTGAAGCTTTCTTT	CASSFLGWNTEAFF
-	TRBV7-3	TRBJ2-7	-	TGTGCCAGCAGCCGACTAACCTCCGGCGAGCAGTACTTC	CASSRLTSGEQYF
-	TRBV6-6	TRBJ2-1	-	TGTGCCAGCACTCTGAGGAGGGCCCAGGCCTACAATGAGCAGTTCTTC	CASTLRRAQAYNEQFF
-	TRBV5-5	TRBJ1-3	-	TGTGCCAGCAGCTCCACACTCGGGGTCTCAGGAGGAGACACCATATATTTT	CASSSTLGVSGGDTIYF
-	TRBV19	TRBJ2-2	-	TGTGCCAGTAGTATAGATCGAGGCACCGGGGAGCTGTTTTTT	CASSIDRGTGELFF
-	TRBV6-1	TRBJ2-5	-	TGTGCCAGCAGTGAAGAAAGTTCGGGTGTGCGGGAGACCCAGTACTTC	CASSEESSGVRETQYF
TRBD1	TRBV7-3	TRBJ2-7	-	TGTGCCAGCAGCTTAAGGTCAGGGGGAGAATACGAGCAGTACTTC	CASSLRSGGEYEQYF
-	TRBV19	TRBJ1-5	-	TGTGCCAGTATTCAGGGTAGTTGGTATGGCAATCAGCCCCAGCATTTT	CASIQGSWYGNQPQHF
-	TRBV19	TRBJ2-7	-	TGTGCCAGTAGTATACCACAAAACAGTCGAGTTCCTTTC	CASSIPQNSRVPF
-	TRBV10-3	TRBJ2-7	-	TGTGCCATCAGTGTGGGGGCAGCAGGAAACTACGAGCAGTACTTC	CAISVGAAGNYEQYF
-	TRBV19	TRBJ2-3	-	TGTGCCAGTAGTGTACACCCAAGGGATACGCAGTATTTT	CASSVHPRDTQYF
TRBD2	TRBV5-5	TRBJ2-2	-	TGTGCCAGCAGCCCTAAGAGCGGGGATACCGGGGAGCTGTTTTTT	CASSPKSGDTGELFF
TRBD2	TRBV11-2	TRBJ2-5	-	TGTGCCAGCAGCGAGGGACTAGCGAGGGAGACCCAGTACTTC	CASSEGLARETQYF
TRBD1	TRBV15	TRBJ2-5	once	TGTGCCACCAGCGGGGACAGGGAATTAGAGACCCAGTACTTC	CATSGDRELETQYF
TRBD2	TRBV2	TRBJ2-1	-	TGTGCCTCCTTTAGCGGGAGGGCCGATGAGCAGTTCTTC	CASFSGRADEQFF
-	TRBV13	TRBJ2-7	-	TGTGCCAGCAGCTTAGGTCCGGGTTACGAGCAGTACTTC	CASSLGPGYEQYF
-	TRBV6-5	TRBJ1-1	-	TGTGCCAGCAGTTATTTAACATCCGAAGGGGTTGTTGAAGCTTTCTTT	CASSYLTSEGVVEAFF
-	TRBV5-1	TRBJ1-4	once	TGCGCCAGCAGCTTGGGCGGAGGTACCAATGAAAAACTGTTTTTT	CASSLGGGTNEKLFF
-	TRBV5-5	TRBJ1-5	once	TGTGCCAGCAGCTTGGAAGTGTATAGCAATCAGCCCCAGCATTTT	CASSLEVYSNQPQHF
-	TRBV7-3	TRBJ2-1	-	TGTGCCAGCAGCTTAAGTCCTAGTTGGAATGAGCAGTTCTTC	CASSLSPSWNEQFF
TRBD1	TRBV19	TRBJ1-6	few	TGTGCCAGTAGTATCCGGGACAGGAATTCACCCCTCCACTTT	CASSIRDRNSPLHF
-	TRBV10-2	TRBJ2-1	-	TGCGCCAGCAGCCCCACATTGAGCTCCTACAATGAGCAGTTCTTC	CASSPTLSSYNEQFF
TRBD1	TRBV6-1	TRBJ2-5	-	TGTGCCAGCAGTGAGTTTTGGCGGACAGGGAGAATGATGGAGACCCAGTACTTC	CASSEFWRTGRMMETQYF
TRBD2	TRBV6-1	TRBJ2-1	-	TGTGCCAGCAGCTTACTAGCGGGTAATTACAATGAGCAGTTCTTC	CASSLLAGNYNEQFF
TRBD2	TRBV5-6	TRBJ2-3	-	TGTGCCAGCAGCTTGTTTCCCTTTCGACTAGCAGGGAGCACAGATACGCAGTATTTT	CASSLFPFRLAGSTDTQYF
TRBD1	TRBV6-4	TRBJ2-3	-	TGTGCCAGCAGTGACTCGGACAGGTACACGCAGTATTTT	CASSDSDRYTQYF
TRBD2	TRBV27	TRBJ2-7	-	TGTGCCAGCAGTTTGGGGACTAGCGGGAGGGTTGGGCTTCCCTACGAGCAGTACTTC	CASSLGTSGRVGLPYEQYF
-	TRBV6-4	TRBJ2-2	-	TGTGCCAGCAGACCCCCTGGCGGGGAGCTGTTTTTT	CASRPPGGELFF
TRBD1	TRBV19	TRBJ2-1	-	TGTGCCAGTAGCAAGGGCACCGGACAGGGCGTCGATGAGCAGTTCTTC	CASSKGTGQGVDEQFF
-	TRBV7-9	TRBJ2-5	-	TGTGCCAGCAGCTTATCAGGGGTGAGACAAGAGACCCAGTACTTC	CASSLSGVRQETQYF
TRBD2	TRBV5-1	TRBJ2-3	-	TGCGCCAGCAGCATACTAGCGGGGACCGGGGCAGGGACGCAGTATTTT	CASSILAGTGAGTQYF
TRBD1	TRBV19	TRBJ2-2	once	TGTGCCAGTAGTGGGGGGGACAGGGCGGCCGGGGAGCTGTTTTTT	CASSGGDRAAGELFF
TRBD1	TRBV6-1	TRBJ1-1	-	TGTGCCAGCAGTCCCCGGGACAGGGGAAACACTGAAGCTTTCTTT	CASSPRDRGNTEAFF
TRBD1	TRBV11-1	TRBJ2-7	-	TGTGCCAGCAGCTTTAGAGGGACAGGTTCCTACGAGCAGTACTTC	CASSFRGTGSYEQYF
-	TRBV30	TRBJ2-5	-	TGTGCCTGGAGTGTAAGGCTTTCCGGACAAGAGACCCAGTACTTC	CAWSVRLSGQETQYF
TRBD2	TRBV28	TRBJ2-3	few	TGTGCCAGTCGGGAGGAGGCTCATACGCAGTATTTT	CASREEAHTQYF
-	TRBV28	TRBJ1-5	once	TGTGCCAGCAGTTTACCAGGCAATCAGCCCCAGCATTTT	CASSLPGNQPQHF
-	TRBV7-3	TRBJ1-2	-	TGTGCCAGCAGCCCAGGAGGGACACAGCCAGTCTATGGCTACACCTTC	CASSPGGTQPVYGYTF
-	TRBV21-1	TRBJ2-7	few	TGTGCCAGCAGCAAAGCGGCTAGCGGGAGTTACGAGCAGTACTTC	CASSKAASGSYEQYF
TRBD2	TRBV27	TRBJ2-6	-	TGTGCCAGCAGGGAAGCGGGGGCTGGGGCCAACGTCCTGACTTTC	CASREAGAGANVLTF
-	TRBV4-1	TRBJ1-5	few	TGCGCCAGCAGCCAAGTCGGGGGCGATCAGCCCCAGCATTTT	CASSQVGGDQPQHF
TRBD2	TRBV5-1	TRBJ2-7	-	TGCTCCAGCAGCGTAGGGCTAGCGGGAGGACCTACTGAGCAGTACTTC	CSSSVGLAGGPTEQYF
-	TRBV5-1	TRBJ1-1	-	TGCGCCAGCAGCTTGGTAGCGGCGGGCACTGAAGCTTTCTTT	CASSLVAAGTEAFF
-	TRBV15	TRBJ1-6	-	TGTGCCACCAGCATGGACAGTCCCTATCCACCCCTCCACTTT	CATSMDSPYPPLHF
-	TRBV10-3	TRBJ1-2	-	TGTGCCGTCAGTGAGTCAAAGCTCGATCTCACCAACTATGGCTACACCTTC	CAVSESKLDLTNYGYTF
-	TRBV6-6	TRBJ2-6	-	TGTGCCAGCAGTTCTCCGAAGGGGCGCGGGGCCAACGTCCTGACTTTC	CASSSPKGRGANVLTF
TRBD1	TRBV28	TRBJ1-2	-	TGTGCCAGCAGTCTCCTCGGGACAGGGGCTTATGGCTACACCTTC	CASSLLGTGAYGYTF
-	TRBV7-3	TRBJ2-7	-	TGTGCCAGCAGCTTAATTCGGCCAGGGCAAAGGACCTACGAGCAGTACTTC	CASSLIRPGQRTYEQYF
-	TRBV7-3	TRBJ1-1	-	TGTGCCAGCAGCAAAATACAGGGTCAGGACACTGAAGCTTTCTTT	CASSKIQGQDTEAFF
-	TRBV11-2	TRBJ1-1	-	TGTGCCAGCAGCTTAGTTCAAGTGAACACTGAAGCTTTCTTT	CASSLVQVNTEAFF
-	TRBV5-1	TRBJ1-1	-	TGCGCCAGCCTCGGAGGCGTTACAGGGACGGACACTGAAGCTTTCTTT	CASLGGVTGTDTEAFF
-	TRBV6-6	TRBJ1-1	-	TGTGCCAGCGGACTAACGAGAGAAGCTTTCTTT	CASGLTREAFF